This T cell receptor beta chain originates from a study of regulatory T cells in long-lasting Graves disease. Background on the study: Persistence in Graves' disease denoted antithyroid drug use beyond 5 years alongside positive TSH receptor antibodies. Study conclusions and caveats: Public clonotype sharing was higher in persistent than newly diagnosed patients. Patients whose Graves' disease persisted exhibited lower TCR diversity than those newly diagnosed.

Germline V CDR1 and CDR2: SQVTM, ANQGSEA. This CDR3 has 12 amino acids. V lost 4 bases and J lost 6; bases outside the gene matches: 3. This clonotype has a handful of counts. Its cognate antigen is unknown. Investigators prepared the TCR beta libraries by applying iRepertoire HTBI primers and Arm-PCR of CDR3 regions. TCRdb reprocessed the multiplex PCR reads via MiXCR and lists one record per CDR3 protein. The sample records 600,000 to 800,000 distinct CDR3 sequences, approximately 31% being singletons. The time point is: persistent/refractory GD, antithyroid drugs over 5 years with positive TRAb. Isolated PBMC RNA provided the starting material for the TCR library.

Sequencing used peripheral blood mononuclear cells (PBMCs), obtained when the disease was refractory, from a patient treated with antithyroid drugs. The chain is built from TRBV29-1 and TRBJ1-2; 9 bases are a match to TRBD1. This receptor was taken from a female donor with Graves disease. This CDR3 reads CSVAWTGDGYTF. The CDR3 nucleotides are TGCAGCGTTGCGTGGACAGGGGATGGCTACACCTTC.